This T cell receptor (beta chain) was identified in a study of Ad26.COV2.S vaccination and SARS-CoV-2 variants. Germline lookup yields CDR1 SGHVS and CDR2 FQNEAQ. This CDR3 has 15 amino acids. V shed 0 bases and J 7 bases; nucleotides not matched to a gene: 4. Turning to this clone: The antigen remains unidentified.

Findings and caveats of the study: There was a possibility that the TCR breadth and depth analyses underestimated total T cell responses. With respect to non-spike TCR breadth, vaccine and placebo recipients were similar. Reports say spike-specific CD8+ and CD4+ T cell responses covered substantial breadth after vaccination.

Sequencing used immunoSEQ multiplex PCR; TCRdb keeps in-frame clones, though not all of them. The sample holds 120,000 to 150,000 clones, 86% seen once. Source: peripheral blood, taken after recovery from COVID-19. V gene TRBV7-8 combines with J gene TRBJ2-1; 9 bases are a match to TRBD1. The sequence came from a human donor who had recovered from COVID-19. The CDR3, as DNA: TGTGCCAGCAGCTTAGCAGGGACAGGGAAGAATGAGCAGTTCTTC. This codes for CASSLAGTGKNEQFF.